This passage covers 25 T cell receptor beta chains from one sample sequenced in a study of T cells in Graves' hyperthyroidism and ophthalmopathy. RNA transcripts yielded amplified TCR beta CDR3 regions. The primer set for the first-round RT-PCR of the TCR CDR3 was HTBI. Each CDR3 protein gets one entry after TCRdb re-called the multiplex PCR reads with MiXCR. The sample carries a few hundred thousand distinct CDR3 sequences, about 14% recorded once. Sequenced: blood. These receptors originate from a woman between 40 and 50 years old with Graves' hyperthyroidism that later progressed to Graves' ophthalmopathy.

The V and J genes are TRBV11-2 and TRBJ2-7; 9 nucleotides agree with TRBD2. With V trimmed by 4 bases and J by 6 bases, 10 bases remained unmatched. The CDR3 is 15 amino acids. Germline lookup yields CDR1 SGHAT and CDR2 FQNNGV. The DNA for the CDR3 is TGTGCCAGCAGCTCCCCTAGCGGGGCCCCCGGCGAGCAGTACTTC. Its protein is CASSSPSGAPGEQYF.

J is TRBJ1-5 and V is TRBV4-1, with D possibly being TRBD1 (5 bases). The CDR3 spans 15 residues. The V and J ends lost 0 bases and 8 bases respectively, with 14 bases between them. Germline CDR1 reads MGHRA; CDR2 reads YSYEKL. This CDR3 reads CASSQDAGQVEPQHF. The CDR3 coding sequence is TGCGCCAGCAGCCAAGATGCAGGGCAAGTGGAGCCCCAGCATTTT.

This rearrangement joins TRBV5-1 to TRBJ2-7; weak D call: TRBD1 (5 bases). The CDR3 is 15 residues long. CDR1 and CDR2 (germline): SGHRS, YFSETQ. V lost 4 bases and J 2 bases, leaving 16 bases between the germline ends. CDR3 protein: CASSQDPDTTYEQYF. The CDR3 nucleotides read TGCGCCAGCAGCCAAGACCCGGACACGACCTACGAGCAGTACTTC.

This clonotype occurred many times. The chain joins TRBV6-1 to TRBJ2-2; D possibly matches TRBD1 or TRBD2 (5 bases each). V shed 1 base and J shed 6 bases, with 15 bases lying between them. This CDR3 is 16 amino acids long. Germline assignment: CDR1 MNHNS and CDR2 SASEGT. CDR3 residues: CASSEEASSRAGELFF. CDR3 bases: TGTGCCAGCAGTGAAGAGGCTTCTAGCAGGGCCGGGGAGCTGTTTTTT.

This clonotype was detected a few times. The rearrangement links TRBV5-6 to TRBJ2-1; no definite D call. Germline V gene sequence: CDR1 SGHDT, CDR2 YYEEEE. The CDR3 sequence is 17 residues long. The V end lost 4 bases, the J end lost 0 bases, and 17 bases lay between the germline ends. CDR3 coding DNA: TGTGCCAGCAGCCCACCCTGGACGCGGAGCTCCTACAATGAGCAGTTCTTC. Protein sequence: CASSPPWTRSSYNEQFF.

This clonotype was recorded at least ten times. This sequence joins TRBV6-6 and TRBJ2-1; D remains ambiguous. This CDR3 spans 12 amino acids. With 2 bases removed from V and 10 bases from J, the gap between germline ends came to 9 bases. The germline V gene has CDR1 MNHNY and CDR2 SVGAGI (reference sequence). The CDR3 region is CASSYVTNEQFF. The CDR3 DNA reads as TGTGCCAGCAGTTACGTAACAAACGAGCAGTTCTTC.

This clonotype was seen more than once but under ten times. Here the CDR3 reads CAWSVDARTDTQYF. The CDR3, as DNA: TGTGCCTGGAGTGTAGATGCTCGCACAGATACGCAGTATTTT. The chain joins TRBV30 to TRBJ2-3; D call uncertain. V was trimmed by 0 bases and J by 1 base, leaving 8 bases between them. There are 14 residues in the CDR3. Germline V gives CDR1 GTSNPN, CDR2 SVGIG (reference sequence).

This clonotype was observed at least ten times. This sequence may be a read error, since a much larger clone differs from it by one base. This chain joins TRBV11-2 and TRBJ1-4; D perhaps matches TRBD1 (5 bases). There are 15 residues in the CDR3. Germline CDR1 is SGHAT and CDR2 is FQNNGV. V lost 5 bases and J 10 bases, leaving 20 bases between the germline ends. The chain's CDR3 is CASSPHRDPWRKLFF. The CDR3 DNA reads as TGTGCCAGCAGCCCTCACCGGGACCCGTGGAGAAAACTGTTTTTT.

This clonotype was seen more than once but under ten times. The chain employs TRBV5-1 and TRBJ1-5, with 9 bases matching TRBD1. CDR3 length: 17 residues. J gave up 0 bases and V 0 bases, and 4 bases lay outside the gene matches. The V gene's germline CDR1 is SGHRS and CDR2 YFSETQ. This CDR3 reads CASSLGTGANSNQPQHF. CDR3 coding DNA: TGCGCCAGCAGCTTGGGGACAGGGGCGAATAGCAATCAGCCCCAGCATTTT.

This clonotype was seen ten or more times. This sequence joins TRBV4-1 and TRBJ2-3, with D perhaps TRBD2 (5 bases). The germline CDR1 and CDR2 sequences are MGHRA and YSYEKL. Trimming shortened V by 4 bases and J by 0 bases, and 11 bases separated the two germline ends. This CDR3 has 15 residues. The DNA of the CDR3 is TGCGCCAGCAGCCCGAGGGCCTCTAGCACAGATACGCAGTATTTT. Protein sequence: CASSPRASSTDTQYF.

This clonotype was found a few times. J is TRBJ2-7 and V is TRBV5-1; D unclear. The CDR3 spans 15 residues. CDR1 and CDR2 (germline): SGHRS, YFSETQ. Trimming removed 0 bases at V and 1 base at J, with 11 bases between. CDR3 region: CASSLAPLESYEQYF. The CDR3 DNA follows: TGCGCCAGCAGCTTGGCCCCACTGGAATCCTACGAGCAGTACTTC.

This clonotype was counted once. The chain has TRBV5-5 and TRBJ1-2, with a tentative D call TRBD1 (5 bases). Trimming cost V 0 bases and J 3 bases, with 15 bases left between them. Germline lookup yields CDR1 SGHKS and CDR2 YYEKEE (reference sequence). The CDR3 is 16 amino acids. The CDR3 region is CASSLGLAGMDYGYTF. In DNA form, the CDR3 reads TGTGCCAGCAGCTTGGGATTGGCAGGGATGGACTATGGCTACACCTTC.

J is TRBJ2-7 and V is TRBV3-1; the D is unclear. The CDR3 has 15 amino acids. Deletions cut 4 bases from V and 5 bases from J, with 18 bases between. The germline V gene encodes CDR1 LGHDT and CDR2 YNNKEL (reference sequence). In nucleotides, the CDR3 is TGTGCCAGCAGCCCCACTCCCGGGCCGTACAACGAGCAGTACTTC. Amino acid sequence: CASSPTPGPYNEQYF.

V gene TRBV7-9 combines with J gene TRBJ2-5; 7 positions match TRBD1. V lost 6 bases and J lost 5; bases outside the gene matches: 6. This CDR3 has 13 amino acids. The V gene's germline CDR1 is SEHNR and CDR2 FQNEAQ (reference sequence). CDR3 bases: TGTGCCAGCAGTATAGGGGGCTTGGAGACCCAGTACTTC. Translating it yields CASSIGGLETQYF.

This clonotype was seen ten or more times. This chain uses TRBV30 with TRBJ2-1; the match to TRBD2 covers 7 bases. V lost 4 bases and J lost 4; bases outside the gene matches: 4. Germline V gene data show CDR1 as GTSNPN and CDR2 as SVGIG (reference sequence). The CDR3 totals 13 residues. In DNA form, the CDR3 reads TGTGCCTGGACGGCTAGCGGATACAATGAGCAGTTCTTC. Translating it yields CAWTASGYNEQFF.

The sample holds many counts of this clonotype. V is TRBV7-3 and J is TRBJ2-2; no firm D call. V shed 4 bases and J shed 4 bases, with 10 bases lying between them. CDR3 length equals 14 residues. The germline V gene encodes CDR1 SGHTA and CDR2 FQGTGA. DNA of the CDR3: TGTGCCAGCAGCTCCCCCTCCGGCACCGGGGAGCTGTTTTTT. Translating it yields CASSSPSGTGELFF. The whole variable domain, filled in from reference TRBV7-3 and TRBJ2-2, reads GAGVSQTPSNKVTEKGKYVELRCDPISGHTALYWYRQSLGQGPEFLIYFQGTGAADDSGLPNDRFFAVRPEGSVSTLKIQRTERGDSAVYLCASSSPSGTGELFFGEGSRLTVL.

CDR3 protein: CASSLLLRVSGSLDTQYF. For the CDR3, the DNA is TGTGCCAGCAGCTTATTGTTGAGGGTTAGCGGGAGTTTAGATACGCAGTATTTT. The chain carries TRBV7-3 and TRBJ2-3; TRBD2 aligns across 9 bases. V shed 2 bases and J 5 bases; nucleotides not matched to a gene: 14. Germline CDR1 is SGHTA and CDR2 is FQGTGA. CDR3 length equals 18 residues.

Ten or more counts support this clonotype. The chain combines TRBV9 with TRBJ2-3; perhaps TRBD2 as D (5 bases). The CDR3 loop spans 16 amino acids. Germline CDR1 reads SGDLS; CDR2 reads YYNGEE. Trimming took off 3 bases at V and 0 bases at J, with 14 bases between the two ends. This CDR3 is CASSARRLASTDTQYF. In DNA, the CDR3 is TGTGCCAGCAGCGCCCGACGGCTAGCTAGCACAGATACGCAGTATTTT.

CDR3 residues: CASSKKQGVYEQYF. DNA of the CDR3: TGTGCCAGTAGTAAAAAACAGGGGGTCTACGAGCAGTACTTC. The chain couples TRBV19 to TRBJ2-7; 8 bases match TRBD1. CDR3 length: 14 residues. The germline gives CDR1 LNHDA, CDR2 SQIVND (reference sequence). Trimming took 4 bases from V and 3 from J; bases not matched to a gene: 5.

This clonotype came up many times. The CDR3 DNA reads TGTGCCAGCAGCTTAGCGCCAAGCCTCCAGTTAAACACTGAAGCTTTCTTT. Translating gives CASSLAPSLQLNTEAFF. The rearrangement uses TRBV7-9 and TRBJ1-1; D is unclear. The ends were cut back, 0 bases at V and 2 bases at J, with 16 bases in the middle. CDR1 SEHNR and CDR2 FQNEAQ come from the germline V gene (reference sequence). This CDR3 has 17 amino acids.

This clonotype was counted at least ten times. Relative to the germline gene, one junction end is altered; a read error may explain this. The chain employs TRBV18 and TRBJ2-3; D unclear. Germline-derived CDR1 and CDR2 are KGHSH and LQKENI. The CDR3 is 14 amino acids. The CDR3 coding sequence is TGTGCCAGCTCATCACCGGATGACGGTGGCACGCAGTATTTT. Protein: CASSSPDDGGTQYF. Full variable domain (missing parts from reference TRBV18 and TRBJ2-3): NAGVMQNPRHLVRRRGQEARLRCSPMKGHSHVYWYRQLPEEGLKFMVYLQKENIIDESGMPKERFSAEFPKEGPSILRIQQVVRGDSAAYFCASSSPDDGGTQYFGPGTRLTVL.

Many counts were recorded for this clonotype. The J gene is TRBJ2-3, the V gene TRBV10-3; D is unclear. V lost 0 bases, J lost 2 bases, and 9 bases lay in between. This CDR3 is built from 15 residues. Germline CDR1 reads ENHRY; CDR2 reads SYGVKD. The CDR3 reads CAISESKSLTDTQYF. For the CDR3, the DNA is TGTGCCATCAGTGAGTCGAAGAGCCTCACAGATACGCAGTATTTT.

This clonotype was seen at least ten times. V gene TRBV20-1 combines with J gene TRBJ2-2, with D unclear. Deletions cut 3 bases from V and 4 bases from J, with 15 bases between. The CDR3 covers 15 residues. Per germline, CDR1 DFQATT and CDR2 SNEGSKA (reference sequence). The CDR3 protein is CSASVGVQVTGELFF. The CDR3 DNA reads TGCAGTGCTAGTGTTGGGGTACAAGTCACCGGGGAGCTGTTTTTT.

The genes are TRBV11-3 and TRBJ2-5; 10 nucleotides align to TRBD1. The CDR3 contains 14 residues. Germline V gene sequence: CDR1 SGHNT, CDR2 YENEEA. V lost 3 bases to trimming and J lost 5 bases; unmatched junction nucleotides: 3. The CDR3 sequence: CASSLGQGFETQYF. As DNA, the CDR3 is TGTGCCAGCAGCTTGGGACAGGGGTTTGAGACCCAGTACTTC. The entire variable domain, with the rest obtained from reference TRBV11-3 and TRBJ2-5, is as follows: EAGVVQSPRYKIIEKKQPVAFWCNPISGHNTLYWYLQNLGQGPELLIRYENEEAVDDSQLPKDRFSAERLKGVDSTLKIQPAELGDSAVYLCASSLGQGFETQYFGPGTRLLVL.

The gene calls are TRBV6-6 and TRBJ2-2; D not certain. The V and J ends lost 2 bases and 0 bases respectively, with 10 bases between them. The CDR3 spans 16 residues. Per the germline V gene, CDR1 is MNHNY and CDR2 is SVGAGI (reference sequence). CDR3 in amino acids: CASSYDSWTNTGELFF. DNA for the CDR3: TGTGCCAGCAGTTACGATAGCTGGACGAACACCGGGGAGCTGTTTTTT.